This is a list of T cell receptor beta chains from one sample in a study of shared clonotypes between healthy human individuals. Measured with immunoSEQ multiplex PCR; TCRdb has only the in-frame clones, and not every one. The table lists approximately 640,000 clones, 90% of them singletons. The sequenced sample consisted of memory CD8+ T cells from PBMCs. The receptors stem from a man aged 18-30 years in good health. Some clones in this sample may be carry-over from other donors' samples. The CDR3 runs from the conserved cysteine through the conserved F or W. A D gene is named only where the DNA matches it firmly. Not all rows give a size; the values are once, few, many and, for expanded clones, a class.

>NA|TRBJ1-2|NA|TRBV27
CASSPHSDPGNYGYTF
TGTGCCAGCAGTCCACATTCAGACCCAGGGAACTATGGCTACACCTTC
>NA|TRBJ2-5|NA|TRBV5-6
CASSLAGRGRVWETQYF
TGTGCCAGCAGCTTGGCCGGGAGGGGGCGCGTCTGGGAGACCCAGTACTTC
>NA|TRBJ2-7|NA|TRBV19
CASSMGRRGYEQYF
TGTGCCAGTAGTATGGGGCGGCGGGGCTACGAGCAGTACTTC
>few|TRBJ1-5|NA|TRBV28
CASGWGLSNQPQHF
TGTGCCAGCGGTTGGGGGCTAAGCAATCAGCCCCAGCATTTT
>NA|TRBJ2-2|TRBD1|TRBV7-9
CASSLVWDRETGELFF
TGTGCCAGCAGCTTAGTGTGGGACAGGGAAACCGGGGAGCTGTTTTTT
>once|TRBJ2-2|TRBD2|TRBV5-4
CASSLASGFGELFF
TGTGCCAGCAGCTTGGCTAGCGGGTTCGGGGAGCTGTTTTTT
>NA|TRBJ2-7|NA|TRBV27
CASSWGISYEQYF
TGTGCCAGCAGCTGGGGGATCTCCTACGAGCAGTACTTC
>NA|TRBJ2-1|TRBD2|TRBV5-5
CASSYLAGALRHEQFF
TGTGCCAGCAGCTACCTAGCGGGAGCTCTACGGCATGAGCAGTTCTTC
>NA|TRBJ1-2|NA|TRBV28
CASSLSEGFGGYTF
TGTGCCAGCAGTTTATCGGAGGGTTTTGGAGGCTACACCTTC
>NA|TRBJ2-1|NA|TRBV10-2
CASSLGRDEQFF
TGCGCCAGCAGTTTAGGCAGGGATGAGCAGTTCTTC
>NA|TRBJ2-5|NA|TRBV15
CATCRVTGGVGETQYF
TGTGCCACCTGCAGAGTCACAGGTGGGGTTGGGGAGACCCAGTACTTC
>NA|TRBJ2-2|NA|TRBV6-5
CASSFLGGTGELFF
TGTGCCAGCTCCTTCCTTGGGGGGACCGGGGAGCTGTTTTTT
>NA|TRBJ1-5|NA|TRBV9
CASSVGFSNQPQHF
TGTGCCAGCAGCGTCGGGTTTAGCAATCAGCCCCAGCATTTT
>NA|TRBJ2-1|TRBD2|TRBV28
CASSPRGGGRAGEQFF
TGTGCCAGCAGTCCCCGAGGTGGCGGGAGGGCCGGTGAGCAGTTCTTC
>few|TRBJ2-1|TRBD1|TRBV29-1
CSVGRTGGLGNEQFF
TGCAGCGTTGGGAGGACAGGTGGTCTTGGGAATGAGCAGTTCTTC
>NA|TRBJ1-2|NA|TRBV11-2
CASSLGAVANYGYTF
TGTGCCAGCAGCTTAGGTGCAGTAGCTAACTATGGCTACACCTTC
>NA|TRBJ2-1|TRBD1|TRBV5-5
CASSPGGYNEQFF
TGTGCCAGCAGCCCAGGGGGCTACAATGAGCAGTTCTTC
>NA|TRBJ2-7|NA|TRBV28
CASSRTGSRYEQYF
TGTGCCAGCAGCCGGACGGGATCCCGTTACGAGCAGTACTTC
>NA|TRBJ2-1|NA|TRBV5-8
CGSSGSLPRNEQFF
TGTGGCTCGTCGGGCTCGCTTCCTCGCAATGAGCAGTTCTTC
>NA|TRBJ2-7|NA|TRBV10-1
CASSARTTFGEQYF
TGCGCCAGCAGTGCCCGGACTACCTTCGGGGAGCAGTACTTC
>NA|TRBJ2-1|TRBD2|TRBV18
CASSRIAGGRELNEQFF
TGTGCCAGCTCACGGATAGCGGGAGGCCGTGAACTTAATGAGCAGTTCTTC
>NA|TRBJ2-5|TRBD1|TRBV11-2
CASSTGQGETQYF
TGTGCCAGCAGCACGGGACAGGGAGAGACCCAGTACTTC
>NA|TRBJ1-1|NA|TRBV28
CASSSPTLLNTEAFF
TGTGCCAGCAGTTCTCCGACACTTCTGAACACTGAAGCTTTCTTT
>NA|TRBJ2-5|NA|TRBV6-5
CASSAPPETQYF
TGTGCCAGCAGCGCCCCCCCGGAGACCCAGTACTTC
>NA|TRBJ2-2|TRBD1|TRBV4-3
CASSRTGGLNTGELFF
TGCGCCAGCAGTCGCACAGGGGGCCTGAACACCGGGGAGCTGTTTTTT
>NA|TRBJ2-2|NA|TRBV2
CASGGLMNTGELFF
TGTGCCAGCGGGGGACTCATGAACACCGGGGAGCTGTTTTTT
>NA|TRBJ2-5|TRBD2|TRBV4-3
CASSPTLAGEGETQYF
TGCGCCAGCAGCCCGACATTAGCGGGAGAGGGAGAGACCCAGTACTTC
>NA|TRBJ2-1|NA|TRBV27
CASSPLGGSYNEQFF
TGTGCCAGCAGTCCCCTGGGGGGCTCCTACAATGAGCAGTTCTTC
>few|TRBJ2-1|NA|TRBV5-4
CASSFGLDNEQFF
TGTGCCAGCAGCTTCGGGCTCGACAATGAGCAGTTCTTC
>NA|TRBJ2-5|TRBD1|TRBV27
CASSLSLQGAGETQYF
TGTGCCAGCAGTTTATCGCTACAGGGGGCAGGGGAGACCCAGTACTTC
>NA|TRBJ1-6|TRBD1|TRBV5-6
CASSLGDRYNSPLHF
TGTGCCAGCAGCCTTGGGGACAGATATAATTCACCCCTCCACTTT
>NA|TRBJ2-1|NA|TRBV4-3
CASSQAWGSEDEQFF
TGCGCCAGCAGCCAAGCGTGGGGTAGCGAGGATGAGCAGTTCTTC
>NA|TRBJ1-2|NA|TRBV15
CATSRKKGTVGYGYTF
TGTGCCACCAGCAGAAAAAAAGGGACGGTCGGCTATGGCTACACCTTC
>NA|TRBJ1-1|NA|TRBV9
CASSPGGAEAFF
TGTGCCAGCAGCCCGGGGGGGGCTGAAGCTTTCTTT
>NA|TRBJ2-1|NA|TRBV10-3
CAISGASSGMSSYNEQFF
TGTGCCATCAGTGGGGCAAGTAGCGGAATGAGCTCCTACAATGAGCAGTTCTTC
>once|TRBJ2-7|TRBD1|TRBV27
CASSPWRIPGQLYEQYF
TGTGCCAGCAGTCCATGGCGCATTCCGGGACAGTTATACGAGCAGTACTTC
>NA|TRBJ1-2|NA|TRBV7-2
CASSLSHFGFYGYTF
TGTGCCAGCAGCTTAAGCCACTTCGGATTCTATGGCTACACCTTC
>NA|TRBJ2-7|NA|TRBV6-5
CASKGGVVGYSEQYF
TGTGCCAGCAAGGGCGGGGTCGTGGGTTACTCCGAGCAGTACTTC
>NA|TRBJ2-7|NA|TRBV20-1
CSARGSYEQYF
TGCAGTGCCCGGGGTTCCTACGAGCAGTACTTC
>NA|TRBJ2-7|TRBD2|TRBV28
CASLKKAGAREQYF
TGTGCCAGCCTGAAAAAGGCGGGAGCGCGCGAGCAGTACTTC
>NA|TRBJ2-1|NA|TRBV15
CATSREGGILKNEQFF
TGTGCCACCAGCAGAGAGGGCGGGATTTTGAAAAATGAGCAGTTCTTC
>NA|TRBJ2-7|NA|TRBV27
CASRTGTPGEQYF
TGTGCCAGCAGGACCGGGACCCCGGGGGAGCAGTACTTC
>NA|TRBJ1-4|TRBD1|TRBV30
CAWRERTGPHEKLFF
TGTGCCTGGAGGGAAAGGACAGGGCCGCATGAAAAACTGTTTTTT
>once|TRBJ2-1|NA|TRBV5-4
CASSLEREQFF
TGTGCCAGCAGCTTGGAGCGGGAGCAGTTCTTC
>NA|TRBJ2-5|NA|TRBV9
CASSSYGTPPETQYF
TGTGCCAGCAGCTCCTACGGGACGCCCCCAGAGACCCAGTACTTC
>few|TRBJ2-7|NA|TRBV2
CASNNLREQYF
TGTGCCAGCAACAACCTGCGGGAGCAGTACTTC
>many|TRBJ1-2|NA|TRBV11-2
CASSPSGKYGYTF
TGTGCCAGCAGCCCCTCAGGGAAGTATGGCTACACCTTC
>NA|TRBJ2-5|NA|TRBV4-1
CASSQVSVQETQYF
TGCGCCAGCAGCCAAGTGTCGGTCCAAGAGACCCAGTACTTC
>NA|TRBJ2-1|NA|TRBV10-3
CAISYASSYNEQFF
TGTGCCATCTCATACGCGAGCTCCTACAATGAGCAGTTCTTC
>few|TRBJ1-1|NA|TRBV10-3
CAISGDGTEAFF
TGTGCCATCAGTGGTGATGGCACTGAAGCTTTCTTT
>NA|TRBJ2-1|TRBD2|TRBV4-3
CASSQEAAGAYNEQFF
TGCGCCAGCAGCCAAGAGGCGGCGGGAGCTTACAATGAGCAGTTCTTC
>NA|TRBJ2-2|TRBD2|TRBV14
CASSQDLGYPGTGGSGELFF
TGTGCCAGCAGCCAAGATCTTGGGTATCCCGGGACGGGGGGATCCGGGGAGCTGTTTTTT
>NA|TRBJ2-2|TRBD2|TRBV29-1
CSGKTSGTGELFF
TGCAGCGGGAAGACTAGCGGCACCGGGGAGCTGTTTTTT
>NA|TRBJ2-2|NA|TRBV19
CASSSGGGGELFF
TGTGCCAGTAGCTCCGGGGGCGGCGGGGAGCTGTTTTTT